Sequencing of this TCR beta chain was carried out in a study of shared clonotypes between healthy human individuals. The repertoire was sequenced with immunoSEQ multiplex PCR; TCRdb's copy has only in-frame clones and lacks some. Here the sample spans approximately 650,000 clones, less than 97% being singletons. On this clone: Its antigen is not identified.

The naive CD8 subset, CD45RO-negative cells positively selected for CCR7, excluded terminally differentiated effector memory CD45RA+ cells. Trimming took off 5 bases at V and 5 bases at J, with 15 bases between the two ends. The CDR3 loop spans 15 amino acids. The germline gives CDR1 SGHAT, CDR2 FQNNGV. Study findings and constraints: Only blood was sampled, and tissue TCR repertoires likely differ from blood ones. It was the few donors that limited the genetic and exposure-history diversity represented.

The rearrangement links TRBV11-2 to TRBJ1-4; D not certain. The specimen sequenced was naive CD8+ T cells sorted from blood. The TCR comes from a woman aged 25-40 years in good health. The CDR3 nucleotides read TGTGCCAGCAGCCCTCGGGCACAGAGGAATGAAAAACTGTTTTTT. Its translation: CASSPRAQRNEKLFF.